The T cell receptor (beta chain) described here comes from a study of cytomegalovirus exposure and HLA in healthy donors. Background on the study: The roughly 100 million unique TCR beta sequences, from roughly 180 million T cells, were found by an earlier analysis.

Trimming removed 5 bases from V and 1 base from J; junction bases left unmatched: 3. From germline, CDR1 is MNHNS and CDR2 SASEGT. This CDR3 is built from 15 residues. The primer mix had 60 Vbeta and 13 Jbeta primers. TCRdb's table, derived via immunoSEQ multiplex PCR, lists solely in-frame clones and lacks some. Among about 140,000 clones listed, over 70% were seen once. Sequenced input: PBMCs. This chain joins TRBV6-1 and TRBJ2-1; 9 bases are a match to TRBD2. The receptor's source is a male donor in good health and CMV-seronegative. CDR3: CASSWTSVSYNEQFF. The CDR3 DNA is TGTGCCAGCAGTTGGACTAGCGTATCCTACAATGAGCAGTTCTTC.